This section outlines one T cell receptor beta chain sequence together with its context. What it recognizes is unknown. The sample is drawn from a study of cytomegalovirus exposure and HLA in healthy donors. Findings and limits, study-wide: Analysis was carried out at a later point, and it linked a missense DCLRE1C variant to TCR beta V- and J-gene trimming. The authors confirmed in vitro that a few CMV-associated chains were specific for CMV antigens. A reported reduction in N-insertions relative to the roughly 710-donor mean was seen in an Asian-associated ancestry cluster in a later analysis. Using the classifier, cytomegalovirus status was reportedly diagnosed with high specificity and sensitivity.

In the PCR, 60 Vbeta and 13 Jbeta primers were used. TCRdb's table, derived via immunoSEQ multiplex PCR, lists solely in-frame clones and lacks some. The data show some 120,000 clones, with approximately 80% seen just once and more than 3% held by the top ten. Germline V gives CDR1 LNHDA, CDR2 SQIVND (reference sequence). J gave up 3 bases and V 6 bases, and 8 bases lay outside the gene matches. This CDR3 has 15 residues. Input material: PBMCs. The chain is built from TRBV19 and TRBJ2-1; TRBD1 matches at 7 bases. This TCR came from a man aged 40-49 years in good health and CMV-seronegative. The CDR3 region has the DNA TGTGCCAGTAGCTCCGGGACAGTCGGCTACAATGAGCAGTTCTTC. It is translated as CASSSGTVGYNEQFF. The full variable domain, rest sourced from reference TRBV19 and TRBJ2-1, is DGGITQSPKYLFRKEGQNVTLSCEQNLNHDAMYWYRQDPGQGLRLIYYSQIVNDFQKGDIAEGYSVSREKKESFPLTVTSAQKNPTAFYLCASSSGTVGYNEQFFGPGTRLTVL.